The clone carrying this T cell receptor (beta chain) was counted between two and nine times. One entry per CDR3 protein, called by TCRdb with MiXCR from the RT-PCR reads. The sample lists approximately 720,000 distinct CDR3 sequences, 13% to 15% occurring once. The CDR3 length is 14 residues. Germline loops: CDR1 SEHNR, CDR2 FQNEAQ (reference sequence). V was shortened by 5 bases and J by 5 bases, with 15 bases between the two germline ends. J is TRBJ2-5 and V is TRBV7-9; tentative D call: TRBD2 (6 bases). Sequenced sample: memory CD4+ T cells from blood. This clonotype was sampled from a female donor in good health, serving as a healthy control. Written as DNA, the CDR3 is TGTGCCAGCAGCAATAGGGGCGGGGAGGAGACCCAGTACTTC. Protein product: CASSNRGGEETQYF.